Below are 21 T cell receptor beta chains sequenced from a single sample in a study of radiotherapy plus CTLA-4 blockade in lung cancer. Generated by immunoSEQ multiplex PCR, the TCRdb table keeps only in-frame clones and is missing some. The sample lists 80,000 or so clones; 78% were seen once. The sample was peripheral blood, taken from a patient treated with radiotherapy plus ipilimumab. These receptors were collected from a human donor with non-small cell lung cancer who had a partial response to radiotherapy plus ipilimumab. Some clones in this sample may be carry-over from other donors' samples.

This clone was found a few times. The chain links TRBV5-6 to TRBJ1-1; D call uncertain. Trimming removed 2 bases at V and 7 bases at J, with 6 bases between. There are 11 residues in the CDR3. In germline, CDR1 is SGHDT, CDR2 YYEEEE. CDR3 DNA: TGTGCCAGCAGCTTTCAGGTTGAAGCTTTCTTT. The encoded protein is CASSFQVEAFF.

The rearrangement links TRBV5-4 to TRBJ1-2; 11 nucleotides agree with TRBD1. The germline gives CDR1 SGHNT, CDR2 YYREEE (reference sequence). With 3 bases clipped from V and 4 bases from J, the junction kept 8 bases outside the gene matches. This CDR3 is built from 16 residues. The CDR3, as DNA: TGTGCCAGCAGCTCGATCGGGACAGGGGGTGTCTATGGCTACACCTTC. Its protein is CASSSIGTGGVYGYTF. Looking up the rest from reference TRBV5-4 and TRBJ1-2 gives the full variable domain: ETGVTQSPTHLIKTRGQQVTLRCSSQSGHNTVSWYQQALGQGPQFIFQYYREEENGRGNFPPRFSGLQFPNYSSELNVNALELDDSALYLCASSSIGTGGVYGYTFGSGTRLTVV.

The V gene is TRBV7-2, the J gene TRBJ2-1; 9 positions agree with TRBD2. Trimming took 1 base from V and 6 from J; bases not matched to a gene: 4. The CDR3 has 15 residues. Germline loops: CDR1 SGHTA, CDR2 FQGNSA. The CDR3 DNA sequence: TGTGCCAGCAGCTTAGTTAGCGGGAGCCTCAATGAGCAGTTCTTC. Translation: CASSLVSGSLNEQFF.

This clone was detected once. V is TRBV29-1 and J is TRBJ2-3; tentative D call: TRBD2 (5 bases). The V end was cut by 4 bases, the J end by 2 bases, with 13 bases between. The CDR3 is 14 amino acids. The germline V gene has CDR1 SQVTM and CDR2 ANQGSEA. This chain's CDR3 is CSVVTGTTTDTQYF. The DNA of the CDR3 is TGCAGCGTTGTAACGGGAACCACCACAGATACGCAGTATTTT.

The chain combines TRBV5-1 with TRBJ2-3; tentatively, D is TRBD2 (5 bases). This CDR3 has 15 residues. Germline lookup yields CDR1 SGHRS and CDR2 YFSETQ. The germline V and J ends were trimmed by 4 bases and 1 base, with 13 bases remaining between them. The CDR3 DNA follows: TGCGCCAGCAGCACAGCGGCCGGGGGCACAGATACGCAGTATTTT. Translated, it gives CASSTAAGGTDTQYF.

V gene TRBV29-1 combines with J gene TRBJ2-5; 7 bases are a match to TRBD2. This CDR3 has 19 amino acids. CDR1 and CDR2 (germline): SQVTM, ANQGSEA. V was clipped by 6 bases and J by 0 bases; unmatched bases: 22. CDR3 nucleotide sequence: TGCAGCGTCCGAGGGTTCCAAGGGAGAAGAGCGGGATACCAAGAGACCCAGTACTTC. Its protein is CSVRGFQGRRAGYQETQYF.

This chain links TRBV5-4 with TRBJ2-5; weak D call: TRBD2 (6 bases). CDR1 and CDR2 (germline): SGHNT, YYREEE (reference sequence). Trimming cost V 0 bases and J 4 bases, with 13 bases left between them. The CDR3 contains 15 residues. The CDR3 loop is CASSLAGTDIETQYF. CDR3 bases: TGTGCCAGCAGCTTGGCAGGGACTGACATAGAGACCCAGTACTTC.

This chain connects TRBV5-1 to TRBJ2-2; D remains unclear. The CDR3 length is 13 residues. V gave up 0 bases and J gave up 6 bases, with 6 bases separating them. CDR1 and CDR2 from the germline V gene are SGHRS and YFSETQ. The CDR3 protein is CASSLDMAGELFF. CDR3 nucleotide sequence: TGCGCCAGCAGCTTGGACATGGCCGGGGAGCTGTTTTTT.

J is TRBJ2-7 and V is TRBV6-5, with TRBD2 matching over 7 bases. This CDR3 has 15 residues. V shed 0 bases and J 4 bases; nucleotides not matched to a gene: 6. The germline V gene has CDR1 MNHEY and CDR2 SVGAGI. CDR3 sequence: CASSYSREGGYEQYF. CDR3 bases: TGTGCCAGCAGTTACTCGCGCGAGGGAGGGTACGAGCAGTACTTC.

This clone was recorded many times. The chain recombines TRBV10-3 with TRBJ2-7; no definite D call. V dropped 4 bases and J dropped 4 bases, with 8 bases sitting between them. The CDR3 sequence is 12 residues long. The germline V gene encodes CDR1 ENHRY and CDR2 SYGVKD. CDR3 amino acids: CAISAERYEQYF. The CDR3 region has the DNA TGTGCCATCAGTGCGGAGCGTTACGAGCAGTACTTC.

V usage is TRBV4-2 and J usage is TRBJ2-7; the match to TRBD1 covers 7 bases. CDR1 is LGHNA and CDR2 is YNFKEQ in the germline V gene. This CDR3 is built from 14 residues. The J segment lost 6 bases and the V segment lost 0 bases, leaving 5 bases of the junction unmatched. Here the CDR3 DNA reads TGTGCCAGCAGCCAAGATGATACAGGGGCCGAGCAGTACTTC. This gives the protein CASSQDDTGAEQYF.

The chain combines TRBV19 with TRBJ1-1; 7 nucleotides line up with TRBD1. Germline-derived CDR1 and CDR2 are LNHDA and SQIVND (reference sequence). This CDR3 has 13 residues. J gave up 5 bases and V 4 bases, and 4 bases lay outside the gene matches. The CDR3 DNA reads as TGTGCCAGTAGTAATCAGGGGGGTACTGAAGCTTTCTTT. It is translated as CASSNQGGTEAFF.

The genes are TRBV5-6 and TRBJ2-5; 7 bases agree with TRBD2. CDR3 length: 16 residues. Germline-derived CDR1 and CDR2 are SGHDT and YYEEEE. Losses at the gene ends were 7 bases for V and 4 bases for J; bases not matched to a gene: 16. The CDR3 loop is CASDIVGGSTSETQYF. The CDR3 DNA sequence: TGTGCCAGCGACATCGTCGGCGGGAGTACTTCAGAGACCCAGTACTTC.

The chain couples TRBV2 to TRBJ2-1; 7 bases map to TRBD2. This CDR3 has 14 residues. Losses at the gene ends were 10 bases for V and 9 bases for J; bases not matched to a gene: 15. The germline V gene encodes CDR1 SNHLY and CDR2 FYNNEI. In DNA, the CDR3 is TGTGCCACCGCCCTAAACGGGGGGAGGGGTGAGCAGTTCTTC. Its translation is CATALNGGRGEQFF.

This chain joins TRBV5-1 and TRBJ2-7; 9 bases are shared with TRBD1. V dropped 3 bases and J dropped 2; count of bases not matched to a gene: 3. Looked up from germline, CDR1 is SGHRS and CDR2 is YFSETQ. This CDR3 comprises 14 residues. In DNA form, the CDR3 reads TGCGCCAGCAGCTGGGGACAGGGTCCCTACGAGCAGTACTTC. It yields the protein CASSWGQGPYEQYF. Using reference TRBV5-1 and TRBJ2-7 for the parts outside the CDR3, the full variable domain is KAGVTQTPRYLIKTRGQQVTLSCSPISGHRSVSWYQQTPGQGLQFLFEYFSETQRNKGNFPGRFSGRQFSNSRSEMNVSTLELGDSALYLCASSWGQGPYEQYFGPGTRLTVT.

The chain combines TRBV12-2 with TRBJ1-4; the table names TRBD1, a call not compared with the DNA. TRBV12-2 is deemed a pseudogene. The CDR3 spans 16 residues. The CDR3 DNA follows: TGTGCAAGTCGCTTCCGTGAGGGACAGCGAGATGAAAAACTGTTTTTT. Its protein product is CASRFREGQRDEKLFF.

CDR3 nucleotides: TGTGCCAGCAGCTTAAATATACAGGGAGAAGCTTTCTTT. Amino acids: CASSLNIQGEAFF. The chain carries TRBV11-3 and TRBJ1-1, with D perhaps matching TRBD1 (6 bases). In germline, CDR1 is SGHNT, CDR2 YENEEA. V lost 2 bases, J lost 8 bases, and 12 bases lay in between. The CDR3 sequence is 13 residues long.

The CDR3 region has the DNA TGTGCCACCAGCAGAGAAGCACAGGGTCTGGAGACCCAGTACTTC. This codes for CATSREAQGLETQYF. The rearrangement links TRBV15 to TRBJ2-5; D is possibly TRBD1 (6 bases). The CDR3 has 15 amino acids. V dropped 0 bases and J dropped 5 bases, with 13 bases sitting between them. Germline loops: CDR1 LNHNV, CDR2 YYDKDF (reference sequence).

V and J are TRBV2 and TRBJ2-3, with 9 bases lining up with TRBD2. CDR3 length: 16 residues. V lost 4 bases, J lost 2 bases, and 7 bases stayed unmatched. CDR1 SNHLY and CDR2 FYNNEI come from the germline V gene. The CDR3 region is CASSGLAGPITDTQYF. The DNA for the CDR3 is TGTGCCAGCAGTGGCCTAGCGGGACCGATCACAGATACGCAGTATTTT.

The rearrangement uses TRBV10-3 and TRBJ2-5; D may be TRBD2 (6 bases). Matching the DNA end better, TRBJ2-7 makes the J call doubtful. Germline V lookup: CDR1 ENHRY, CDR2 SYGVKD. This CDR3 has 13 residues. This CDR3 is CAISVGGPREQYF. The DNA of the CDR3 is TGTGCCATCAGTGTGGGAGGCCCACGCGAGCAGTACTTC.

This sequence joins TRBV27 and TRBJ1-1, with D hard to call. CDR3 length: 14 residues. V dropped 6 bases and J dropped 8 bases, with 19 bases sitting between them. CDR1 and CDR2 (germline): MNHEY, SMNVEV (reference sequence). The chain's CDR3 is CASSLTRSAWEAFF. The CDR3 DNA reads as TGTGCCAGCAGCCTGACCCGGAGCGCCTGGGAAGCTTTCTTT.